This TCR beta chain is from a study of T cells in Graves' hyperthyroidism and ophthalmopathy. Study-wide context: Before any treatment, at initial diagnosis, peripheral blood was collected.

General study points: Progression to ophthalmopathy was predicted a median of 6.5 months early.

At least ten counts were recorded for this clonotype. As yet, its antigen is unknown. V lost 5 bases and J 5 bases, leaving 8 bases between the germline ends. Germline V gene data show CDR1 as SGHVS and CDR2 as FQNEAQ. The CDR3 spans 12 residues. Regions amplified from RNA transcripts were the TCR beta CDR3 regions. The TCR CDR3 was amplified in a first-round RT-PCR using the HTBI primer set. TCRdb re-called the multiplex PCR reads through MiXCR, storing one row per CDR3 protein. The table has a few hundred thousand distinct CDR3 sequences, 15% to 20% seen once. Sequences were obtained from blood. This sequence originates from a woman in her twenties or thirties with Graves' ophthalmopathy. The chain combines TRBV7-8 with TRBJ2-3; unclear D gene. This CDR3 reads CASSGSKDTQYF. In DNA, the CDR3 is TGTGCCAGCAGCGGAAGTAAAGATACGCAGTATTTT.